The 8 T cell receptor beta chains below were found in one sample sequenced in a study of Ad26.COV2.S vaccination and SARS-CoV-2 variants. Specified treatment: around 19 received Ad26.COV2.S at low or high dose, single or two shots; roughly 5 received placebo; per-sample allocation not given. After the first vaccine or placebo injection, samples were drawn on day 63. The method was immunoSEQ multiplex PCR; TCRdb's version includes in-frame clones alone and lacks a portion of them. The repertoire holds a few hundred thousand clones, with more than 75% as singletons. The specimen was peripheral blood, collected in a trial of Ad26.COV2.S vaccine versus placebo. All receptors come from a person aged 18-65 years who received the Ad26.COV2.S COVID-19 vaccine or a placebo.

The chain combines TRBV11-3 with TRBJ2-1, with TRBD2 matching over 10 bases. V lost 5 bases and J lost 8; bases outside the gene matches: 9. Germline lookup yields CDR1 SGHNT and CDR2 YENEEA. The CDR3 has 15 amino acids. The DNA for the CDR3 is TGTGCCAGCAGCGCCAGCGGGGGGGCCCCCCATGAGCAGTTCTTC. Protein product: CASSASGGAPHEQFF. Supplemented by reference TRBV11-3 and TRBJ2-1, the full variable domain reads EAGVVQSPRYKIIEKKQPVAFWCNPISGHNTLYWYLQNLGQGPELLIRYENEEAVDDSQLPKDRFSAERLKGVDSTLKIQPAELGDSAVYLCASSASGGAPHEQFFGPGTRLTVL.

This chain uses TRBV12-3 or TRBV12-4 with TRBJ1-2; the D gene is possibly TRBD1 (5 bases). CDR3 length: 13 residues. Deletions cut 5 bases from V and 2 bases from J, with 9 bases between. The CDR3 sequence is CASSPEGNYGYTF. The CDR3 region has the DNA TGTGCCAGCAGTCCTGAGGGGAACTATGGCTACACCTTC.

This chain links TRBV5-4 with TRBJ1-3; D remains ambiguous. The CDR3 has 11 residues. Germline assignment: CDR1 SGHNT and CDR2 YYREEE (reference sequence). With 6 bases removed from V and 4 bases from J, the gap between germline ends came to 5 bases. CDR3 sequence reads: CASTAGNTIYF. The CDR3 DNA follows: TGTGCCAGCACTGCCGGAAACACCATATATTTT.

The chain carries TRBV27 and TRBJ2-1, with D tentatively TRBD2 (6 bases). CDR1 is MNHEY and CDR2 is SMNVEV in the germline V gene (reference sequence). The V end lost 3 bases, the J end lost 5 bases, and 11 bases lay between the germline ends. The CDR3 contains 14 residues. DNA of the CDR3: TGTGCCAGCAGTTTGAGGCGGAGGGACAATGAGCAGTTCTTC. It yields the protein CASSLRRRDNEQFF.

This chain links TRBV9 with TRBJ1-4; 7 bases fit TRBD1. The CDR3 covers 15 residues. Trimming cost V 0 bases and J 7 bases; bases outside gene matches: 6. CDR1 and CDR2 (germline): SGDLS, YYNGEE. CDR3 nucleotides: TGTGCCAGCAGCGTAGCGGGACCAGGGGGTGAAAAACTGTTTTTT. Its translation: CASSVAGPGGEKLFF.

The chain is built from TRBV5-3 and TRBJ2-2; possibly TRBD1 for D (5 bases). TRBV5-3 belongs to the ORF category, with a function that is uncertain. Between the trimmed V and J ends, which lost 1 base and 3 bases, there was a span of 7 bases. The CDR3 sequence is 14 residues long. The chain's CDR3 is CARSLTRDTGELFF. CDR3 bases: TGTGCCAGAAGCTTGACCAGGGACACCGGGGAGCTGTTTTTT.

This chain joins TRBV7-6 and TRBJ2-7; no clear D gene. V was cut by 1 base and J by 2 bases, with 6 bases left in between. Germline V gene sequence: CDR1 SGHVS, CDR2 FNYEAQ. CDR3 size: 13 residues. This CDR3 reads CASSLVGTYEQYF. In DNA form, the CDR3 reads TGTGCCAGCAGCTTAGTGGGCACCTACGAGCAGTACTTC.

Notes on this clone: In the same sample, other DNA sequences code for this CDR3. The chain uses TRBV5-4 and TRBJ2-1, with 7 bases lining up with TRBD1. V shed 0 bases, J shed 0 bases, and the junction held 0 bases outside the gene matches. This CDR3 has 15 residues. CDR1 and CDR2 from the germline V gene are SGHNT and YYREEE (reference sequence). The CDR3 region is CASSLGTGSYNEQFF. For the CDR3, the DNA is TGTGCCAGCAGCTTGGGGACAGGCTCCTACAATGAGCAGTTCTTC.